One and the same sample provided the 14 T cell receptor beta chains below, sequenced in a study of blood T cell repertoires in COVID-19 (TCRdb year 2020). The receptor library was made with the immunoSEQ multiplex PCR assay. The immuneACCESS repertoire file appears here via TCRdb, limited to in-frame rearrangements. These files lack a portion of the clones; in checked studies, under half of the deficit traces to unresolved V genes, and the cause of the others is not known. Recorded for this sample are some 130,000 clones; roughly 85% of them occurred a single time. The top ten hold approximately 3.6% of the sample. The sample taken for sequencing was peripheral blood. The receptors were sampled from a man aged 55 to 70 with acute or convalescent COVID-19.

V gene TRBV29-1 combines with J gene TRBJ2-2; 9 bases map to TRBD1. Germline lookup yields CDR1 SQVTM and CDR2 ANQGSEA. The CDR3 is 15 amino acids. The V gene end was trimmed by 6 bases and the J gene end by 4 bases; junction bases not matched to a gene: 9. The CDR3 loop is CSVGTGTGSTGELFF. The CDR3 coding sequence is TGCAGCGTGGGCACCGGGACAGGGAGCACCGGGGAGCTGTTTTTT.

V and J are TRBV29-1 and TRBJ1-2; TRBD1 agrees at 10 bases. The V gene's germline CDR1 is SQVTM and CDR2 ANQGSEA. Unmatched junction bases numbered 6, after V lost 3 bases and J lost 2 bases. CDR3 length equals 15 residues. DNA of the CDR3: TGCAGCGTTGAGACCCCGGGACAGGGGAACTATGGCTACACCTTC. This sequence encodes CSVETPGQGNYGYTF.

This clone was counted between two and nine times. The chain links TRBV5-4 to TRBJ2-7; 11 bases fit TRBD1. Unmatched junction bases numbered 4, after V lost 4 bases and J lost 1 base. Germline CDR1 SGHNT, CDR2 YYREEE (reference sequence). The CDR3 extends over 15 amino acids. The CDR3 DNA reads TGTGCCAGCAGCGCCGGACAGGGGGCATCCTACGAGCAGTACTTC. This gives the protein CASSAGQGASYEQYF.

The rearrangement uses TRBV27 and TRBJ2-7; tentative D call: TRBD1 (5 bases). V gave up 6 bases and J gave up 3 bases, with 18 bases separating them. The CDR3 spans 15 residues. Germline CDR1 reads MNHEY; CDR2 reads SMNVEV (reference sequence). The CDR3 loop is CASRDQGRGSYEQYF. As DNA, the CDR3 is TGTGCCAGCAGGGACCAGGGTAGGGGAAGCTACGAGCAGTACTTC.

The V gene is TRBV7-2, the J gene TRBJ2-7; possibly TRBD1 for D (5 bases). V lost 4 bases and J lost 5, with 12 bases in between. In germline, CDR1 is SGHTA, CDR2 FQGNSA. The CDR3 is made up of 13 amino acids. CDR3 sequence: CASSSGRAHEQYF. Written as DNA, the CDR3 is TGTGCCAGCAGCTCAGGCAGGGCCCACGAGCAGTACTTC.

The chain combines TRBV6-5 with TRBJ2-5; tentatively, D is TRBD1 (7 bases). With 7 bases removed from V and 5 bases from J, the gap between germline ends came to 20 bases. There are 15 residues in the CDR3. Germline CDR1 reads MNHEY; CDR2 reads SVGAGI. This CDR3 is CASILSGTAGETQYF. Here the CDR3 DNA reads TGTGCCAGCATTTTATCCGGGACAGCGGGTGAGACCCAGTACTTC.

This chain joins TRBV3-1 (or the pseudogene TRBV3-2) and TRBJ1-6; D unresolved. Germline V CDR1 and CDR2: LGHDT, YNNKEL (reference sequence). The CDR3 spans 14 residues. The V gene lost 4 bases and the J gene lost 7 bases, with 11 bases spanning the gap. In DNA form, the CDR3 reads TGTGCCAGCAGCCCCGCAGCGGGGAATTCACCCCTCCACTTT. Translated, it gives CASSPAAGNSPLHF.

The rearrangement joins TRBV4-1 to TRBJ2-6, with a weak D call TRBD1 (6 bases). V was clipped by 4 bases and J by 1 base, with 14 bases between them. CDR1 and CDR2 (germline): MGHRA, YSYEKL. This CDR3 comprises 17 residues. In nucleotides, the CDR3 is TGCGCCAGCAGCCCCCTTCACACAGGGTCTGGGGCCAACGTCCTGACTTTC. Translating gives CASSPLHTGSGANVLTF.

The CDR3 loop is CASSLGQGSGANVLTF. Written as DNA, the CDR3 is TGCGCCAGCAGCTTGGGACAGGGGTCTGGGGCCAACGTCCTGACTTTC. The chain recombines TRBV5-1 with TRBJ2-6, with 8 bases fitting TRBD1. The CDR3 is 16 amino acids. Losses at the gene ends were 0 bases for V and 1 base for J; bases not matched to a gene: 0. Germline CDR1 is SGHRS and CDR2 is YFSETQ.

V is TRBV25-1 and J is TRBJ1-2, with a weak D call TRBD1 (6 bases). The CDR3 extends over 18 amino acids. CDR1 and CDR2 (germline): MGHDK, SYGVNS. Trimming took off 5 bases at V and 2 bases at J, with 24 bases between the two ends. CDR3 nucleotide sequence: TGTGCCAGCAGTCCGCATTACAGGGTTGGGGTGAAAAACTATGGCTACACCTTC. Its protein is CASSPHYRVGVKNYGYTF.

This clone occurred a few times. The chain has TRBV19 and TRBJ2-1; 9 bases align to TRBD2. This CDR3 has 14 amino acids. V was pared by 8 bases and J by 0 bases, with 2 bases of the junction left unmatched. Germline lookup yields CDR1 LNHDA and CDR2 SQIVND (reference sequence). Here the CDR3 DNA reads TGTGCCAGTGTAGCGGGAGTCTCCTACAATGAGCAGTTCTTC. Protein: CASVAGVSYNEQFF.

CDR3 region: CASSVRVSQETQYF. In DNA, the CDR3 is TGCGCCAGCAGTGTACGGGTATCCCAAGAGACCCAGTACTTC. The rearrangement links TRBV10-1 to TRBJ2-5; D not resolved. CDR1 and CDR2 (germline): WNHNN, SYGVQD (reference sequence). Trimming shortened V by 4 bases and J by 1 base, and 10 bases separated the two germline ends. The CDR3 is made up of 14 amino acids.

This chain uses TRBV7-2 with TRBJ2-7; tentatively, D is TRBD1 (6 bases). Germline CDR1 reads SGHTA; CDR2 reads FQGNSA. This CDR3 comprises 15 residues. V was shortened by 1 base and J by 3 bases, with 13 bases between the two germline ends. The CDR3 loop reads CASSLVQGRNYEQYF. In nucleotides, the CDR3 is TGTGCCAGCAGCTTAGTGCAGGGGCGAAACTACGAGCAGTACTTC.

The rearrangement uses TRBV7-2 and TRBJ1-5; TRBD1 is a possible D gene (6 bases). The V end was cut by 6 bases, the J end by 7 bases, with 13 bases between. Germline V CDR1 and CDR2: SGHTA, FQGNSA. The CDR3 has 13 amino acids. The CDR3 sequence is CASSYRDGQPQHF. Here the CDR3 DNA reads TGTGCCAGCAGTTACAGGGATGGCCAGCCCCAGCATTTT.